The 11 T cell receptor beta chains below were found in one sample sequenced in a study of cytomegalovirus exposure and HLA in healthy donors. Amplification used 60 Vbeta primers and 13 Jbeta primers. Sequencing used immunoSEQ multiplex PCR; TCRdb keeps in-frame clones, though not all of them. The sample lists around 200,000 clones; more than 65% were seen once. Sequenced: PBMCs. These TCRs come from a girl aged 2 to 9 in good health and CMV-seropositive.

The chain recombines TRBV20-1 with TRBJ2-7; maybe TRBD1 (6 bases). Trimming took off 6 bases at V and 2 bases at J, with 8 bases between the two ends. The germline gives CDR1 DFQATT, CDR2 SNEGSKA (reference sequence). This CDR3 is built from 11 residues. The CDR3 DNA sequence: TGCAGTGCCCGGACAGCCTACGAGCAGTACTTC. Protein: CSARTAYEQYF.

This rearrangement joins TRBV30 to TRBJ2-7, with 7 nucleotides matching TRBD2. Germline trimming cut 2 bases from V and 0 bases from J; bases unmatched to any gene: 7. The CDR3 sequence is 15 residues long. Germline lookup yields CDR1 GTSNPN and CDR2 SVGIG (reference sequence). CDR3 in DNA: TGTGCCTGGAGTCCCGGGACTACAGCCTCCTACGAGCAGTACTTC. It translates to CAWSPGTTASYEQYF.

This chain uses TRBV25-1 with TRBJ2-6; D is unclear. In germline, CDR1 is MGHDK, CDR2 SYGVNS. Trimming removed 5 bases from V and 3 bases from J, with 5 bases in between. CDR3 length: 13 amino acids. The chain's CDR3 is CASSSYGANVLTF. The DNA of the CDR3 is TGTGCCAGCAGTTCTTATGGGGCCAACGTCCTGACTTTC.

The rearrangement joins TRBV27 to TRBJ2-7; 12 bases are shared with TRBD2. Trimming removed 4 bases from V and 3 bases from J; junction bases left unmatched: 10. The CDR3 runs 17 residues. Germline CDR1 is MNHEY and CDR2 is SMNVEV (reference sequence). CDR3 sequence (DNA): TGTGCCAGCAGTTCTCCCTCGACTAGCGGGAGTCGCTACGAGCAGTACTTC. It specifies CASSSPSTSGSRYEQYF.

The chain employs TRBV2 and TRBJ2-7; the match to TRBD2 covers 8 bases. The CDR3 extends over 14 amino acids. The germline V gene has CDR1 SNHLY and CDR2 FYNNEI. Trimming took 6 bases from V and 2 from J; bases not matched to a gene: 6. The CDR3 DNA reads TGTGCCAGCAGGGGACCGGGACTAGCCTACGAGCAGTACTTC. This sequence encodes CASRGPGLAYEQYF.

The gene calls are TRBV5-5 and TRBJ1-3, with 7 bases fitting TRBD1. This CDR3 spans 15 amino acids. J was trimmed by 4 bases and V by 5 bases; bases with no gene match: 9. The germline gives CDR1 SGHKS, CDR2 YYEKEE (reference sequence). The CDR3 coding sequence is TGTGCCAGCAGTCCGGAGGGGGCAGGAGGAAACACCATATATTTT. As protein: CASSPEGAGGNTIYF.

V is TRBV11-3 and J is TRBJ2-3, with unresolved D. V lost 8 bases to trimming and J lost 1 base, with 10 bases between them. Germline V gene lookup returns CDR1 SGHNT and CDR2 YENEEA. There are 13 residues in the CDR3. CDR3 nucleotide sequence: TGTGCCAGCGGAGTCGAGGGCACAGATACGCAGTATTTT. Amino acids: CASGVEGTDTQYF.

The chain has TRBV6-1 and TRBJ1-2, with D perhaps TRBD1 (6 bases). CDR1 and CDR2 from the germline V gene are MNHNS and SASEGT. This CDR3 is built from 17 residues. V was pared by 0 bases and J by 2 bases, with 16 bases between. This CDR3 reads CASSEAWPSTGNYGYTF. The CDR3 DNA reads TGTGCCAGCAGTGAAGCCTGGCCTTCAACAGGGAACTATGGCTACACCTTC.

The chain has TRBV5-1 and TRBJ1-2; D not certain. Trimming pared 0 bases from V and 3 bases from J, leaving 12 bases between. The CDR3 has 15 amino acids. The germline gives CDR1 SGHRS, CDR2 YFSETQ. The CDR3 loop is CASSLGSGYDYGYTF. The CDR3 nucleotides read TGCGCCAGCAGCTTGGGTTCAGGTTATGACTATGGCTACACCTTC.

J is TRBJ1-6 and V is TRBV5-8; D is undetermined. Per the germline V gene, CDR1 is SGHTS and CDR2 is YDEGEE. This CDR3 comprises 15 residues. V gave up 0 bases and J gave up 6 bases, with 10 bases separating them. The CDR3: CASSLAPAVNSPLHF. The CDR3 DNA is TGTGCCAGCAGCTTGGCCCCTGCAGTTAATTCACCCCTCCACTTT.

The V and J genes are TRBV6-6 and TRBJ2-1; 7 bases match TRBD2. CDR3 length equals 14 residues. The germline CDR1 and CDR2 sequences are MNHNY and SVGAGI (reference sequence). The junction had 9 bases not matched to a gene; V was cut back by 7 bases and J by 6 bases. This CDR3 reads CASTPPASGNEQFF. The CDR3 DNA sequence: TGTGCCAGCACCCCCCCCGCTAGCGGCAATGAGCAGTTCTTC.